A selection of T cell receptor beta chains follows, all from one sample in a study of OX40 agonist ivuxolimab in advanced cancers. The protocol was immunoSEQ multiplex PCR, while the TCRdb copy is restricted to in-frame clones and leaves out a portion. The repertoire holds tens of thousands of clones, with 75% to 85% as singletons. The input for sequencing was CD4+ or CD8+ T cells sorted from blood, taken in a trial of the OX40 agonist ivuxolimab. The receptors shown here come from an adult with an advanced solid tumor such as melanoma, head and neck, liver or kidney cancer. CDR3s include the opening cysteine and the closing phenylalanine or tryptophan. D genes are given only for firm matches. Where a row states a size, it is once, few, many or the class of an expanded clone; other rows omit it.

TRBJ1-5	15	TRBV27	TRBD1	NA	CATKTGQGTYQPQHF	TGTGCCACCAAAACCGGACAGGGGACCTATCAGCCCCAGCATTTT
TRBJ2-2	15	TRBV7-9	NA	NA	CASSHSTENTGELFF	TGTGCCAGCAGCCATTCGACAGAGAACACCGGGGAGCTGTTTTTT
TRBJ1-1	12	TRBV30	NA	NA	CAWSTLNTEAFF	TGTGCCTGGAGCACCTTGAACACTGAAGCTTTCTTT
TRBJ1-1	13	TRBV9	NA	few	CASSVYGNTEAFF	TGTGCCAGCAGCGTATACGGGAACACTGAAGCTTTCTTT
TRBJ1-5	15	TRBV7-2	NA	NA	CASSFFGYSNQPQHF	TGTGCCAGCAGCTTTTTCGGGTATAGCAATCAGCCCCAGCATTTT
TRBJ2-3	16	TRBV9	TRBD2	few	CASSPRRAGGTDTQYF	TGTGCCAGCAGCCCCCGAAGAGCGGGAGGCACAGATACGCAGTATTTT
TRBJ1-1	15	TRBV9	NA	NA	CASSANERLNTEAFF	TGTGCCAGCAGCGCGAATGAGCGATTGAACACTGAAGCTTTCTTT
TRBJ1-5	15	TRBV2	NA	NA	CASSPPGPRGQPQHF	TGTGCCAGCAGTCCCCCGGGACCGAGGGGTCAGCCCCAGCATTTT
TRBJ2-1	15	TRBV27	TRBD1	NA	CASSPGTGSYNEQFF	TGTGCCAGCAGTCCCGGGACAGGCTCCTACAATGAGCAGTTCTTC
TRBJ2-1	13	TRBV27	NA	NA	CASSFGAYNEQFF	TGTGCCAGCAGTTTTGGGGCTTACAATGAGCAGTTCTTC
TRBJ1-4	16	TRBV15	NA	NA	CATTSNAGRRAEKLFF	TGTGCCACCACCTCTAACGCGGGACGGAGAGCGGAAAAACTGTTTTTT
TRBJ1-1	14	TRBV10-3	NA	NA	CASRDYSLGTEAFF	TGTGCCTCACGGGACTACTCCCTGGGCACTGAAGCTTTCTTT
TRBJ2-5	13	TRBV7-9	NA	few	CASSSKGGETQYF	TGTGCCAGCAGCTCAAAGGGTGGAGAGACCCAGTACTTC
TRBJ2-3	14	TRBV2	TRBD1	NA	CASAGQGATDTQYF	TGTGCCAGCGCTGGGCAGGGGGCGACAGATACGCAGTATTTT
TRBJ1-1	14	TRBV23-1	NA	NA	CAAPGGRENTEAFF	TGCGCCGCCCCCGGGGGCAGGGAGAACACTGAAGCTTTCTTT
TRBJ1-5	12	TRBV30	NA	NA	CAWIVSNQPQHF	TGTGCCTGGATAGTTAGCAATCAGCCCCAGCATTTT
TRBJ2-5	11	TRBV27	NA	NA	CASTRGKTQYF	TGTGCCAGCACCCGAGGGAAGACCCAGTACTTC
TRBJ2-3	14	TRBV6-5	NA	few	CASSYSGETDTQYF	TGTGCCAGCAGTTACTCGGGCGAGACAGATACGCAGTATTTT
TRBJ2-7	15	TRBV25-1	TRBD1	NA	CASSPTGGLSYEQYF	TGTGCCAGCAGCCCAACAGGGGGCTTATCCTACGAGCAGTACTTC
TRBJ2-3	12	TRBV2	NA	NA	CASSPYLDTQYF	TGTGCCAGCAGTCCCTACTTGGATACGCAGTATTTT
TRBJ1-1	13	TRBV10-3	NA	NA	CAISPDRNTEAFF	TGTGCCATCAGTCCGGACAGAAACACTGAAGCTTTCTTT
TRBJ1-2	11	TRBV20-1	NA	NA	CSARDLWGYTF	TGCAGTGCTCGGGACCTCTGGGGCTACACCTTC
TRBJ1-2	13	TRBV18	NA	NA	CASSPPPPYGYTF	TGTGCCAGCTCACCACCGCCCCCCTATGGCTACACCTTC
TRBJ2-5	13	TRBV12-5	NA	NA	CASGTGGQETQYF	TGTGCTAGTGGAACTGGCGGGCAAGAGACCCAGTACTTC
TRBJ1-6	17	TRBV19	NA	once	CASSMFRDGSKNSPLHF	TGTGCCAGTAGTATGTTTCGGGATGGGAGCAAGAATTCACCCCTCCACTTT
TRBJ2-2	17	TRBV15	TRBD2	NA	CATSRDQLAGNTGELFF	TGTGCCACCAGCAGAGATCAACTAGCGGGGAACACCGGGGAGCTGTTTTTT
TRBJ2-5	15	TRBV7-3	NA	NA	CASSLTQSRQETQYF	TGTGCCAGCAGCTTAACACAGTCGAGACAAGAGACCCAGTACTTC
TRBJ1-1	17	TRBV19	TRBD1	NA	CASSIDWGQGESPEAFF	TGTGCCAGTAGTATAGATTGGGGACAGGGGGAAAGTCCTGAAGCTTTCTTT
TRBJ2-1	16	TRBV9	NA	NA	CASSVGEGRIYNEQFF	TGTGCCAGCAGCGTAGGAGAGGGCCGCATATACAATGAGCAGTTCTTC
TRBJ2-5	14	TRBV5-4	NA	NA	CASSLGTRPETQYF	TGTGCCAGCAGCTTGGGAACGCGTCCAGAGACCCAGTACTTC
TRBJ2-5	14	TRBV4-3	NA	NA	CASSPLRGGETQYF	TGCGCCAGCAGCCCACTTAGGGGCGGGGAGACCCAGTACTTC
TRBJ2-5	14	TRBV12-5	NA	NA	CASGFQGGRKTQYF	TGTGCTAGTGGTTTTCAGGGGGGCAGGAAGACCCAGTACTTC
TRBJ1-1	13	TRBV7-9	NA	NA	CASSLGTGFRAFF	TGTGCCAGCAGCTTGGGCACAGGGTTTCGGGCTTTCTTT
TRBJ1-1	14	TRBV6-5	TRBD1	NA	CASSYSAGGFEAFF	TGTGCCAGCAGTTACTCAGCAGGGGGCTTTGAAGCTTTCTTT
TRBJ2-2	16	TRBV18	TRBD2	NA	CASCPGLAGNTGELFF	TGTGCCAGCTGCCCGGGACTAGCGGGGAACACCGGGGAGCTGTTTTTT
TRBJ2-5	19	TRBV15	TRBD2	NA	CATSRPSWTSGPPKETQYF	TGTGCCACCAGCAGACCAAGCTGGACTAGCGGTCCCCCTAAAGAGACCCAGTACTTC
TRBJ2-7	13	TRBV6-6	NA	NA	CASSPTADSVYRF	TGTGCCAGCAGTCCCACCGCGGACTCCGTCTACCGCTTC
TRBJ1-1	13	TRBV5-4	NA	NA	CASSLGENTEAFF	TGTGCCAGCAGCCTAGGGGAAAACACTGAAGCTTTCTTT
TRBJ1-4	16	TRBV21-1	NA	NA	CASSVAPGATNEKLFF	NA
TRBJ2-2	16	TRBV29-1	NA	NA	CSVIPASLGDTGELFF	TGCAGCGTTATCCCTGCGTCCCTTGGGGACACCGGGGAGCTGTTTTTT
TRBJ2-1	19	TRBV5-1	TRBD2	once	CASSSGTSGRVGDYNEQFF	TGCGCCAGCAGCTCTGGGACTAGCGGGAGAGTAGGAGACTACAATGAGCAGTTCTTC
TRBJ1-1	14	TRBV27	NA	NA	CASRDGGTNTEAFF	TGTGCCAGCAGGGATGGGGGCACGAACACTGAAGCTTTCTTT
TRBJ2-7	17	TRBV5-6	TRBD2	NA	CASSIKLTSGSVGEQYF	TGTGCCAGCAGCATTAAACTGACTAGCGGGAGTGTGGGTGAGCAGTACTTC
TRBJ1-4	15	TRBV7-2	TRBD1	NA	CASSFARDRGEKLFF	TGTGCCAGCAGCTTTGCCCGGGACAGGGGTGAAAAACTGTTTTTT
TRBJ1-1	13	TRBV6-5	NA	few	CASSYEANTEAFF	TGTGCCAGCAGTTACGAGGCGAACACTGAAGCTTTCTTT
TRBJ1-1	14	TRBV6-1	NA	NA	CASSEAQKNTEAFF	TGTGCCAGCAGTGAAGCACAGAAGAACACTGAAGCTTTCTTT
TRBJ1-5	14	TRBV19	NA	few	CASSMGQGNQPQHF	TGTGCCAGTAGTATGGGGCAGGGCAATCAGCCCCAGCATTTT
TRBJ2-5	13	TRBV4-1	NA	NA	CASSQVFQETQYF	TGCGCCAGCAGCCAAGTTTTCCAAGAGACCCAGTACTTC
TRBJ2-6	16	TRBV9	NA	few	CASSSRAVSGANVLTF	TGTGCCAGCAGCTCCAGAGCGGTCTCTGGGGCCAACGTCCTGACTTTC
TRBJ2-7	13	TRBV29-1	TRBD2	NA	CSVETGGLYEQYF	TGCAGCGTTGAGACGGGAGGCCTCTACGAGCAGTACTTC
TRBJ2-3	14	TRBV27	TRBD1	NA	CASSKQGAIDTQYF	TGTGCCAGCAGTAAACAGGGGGCTATAGATACGCAGTATTTT
TRBJ2-2	19	TRBV7-2	TRBD2	NA	CASSSPPSGINSNTGELFF	TGTGCCAGCAGCTCCCCCCCTAGCGGGATAAACTCGAACACCGGGGAGCTGTTTTTT
TRBJ1-2	17	TRBV19	TRBD1	NA	CASSLTGTGGTRGGYTF	TGTGCCAGTAGCTTAACCGGGACAGGGGGCACTCGGGGTGGCTACACCTTC
TRBJ1-4	16	TRBV7-9	NA	once	CASSLTPGVQNEKLFF	TGTGCCAGCAGCTTAACCCCAGGGGTTCAGAATGAAAAACTGTTTTTT